This T cell receptor beta chain is from a study of OX40 agonist ivuxolimab in advanced cancers. Study background: Patients with hepatocellular carcinoma, melanoma, renal cell or head and neck cancer made up the dose-escalation patients. Study-wide results and caveats: CD8+ T cells averaged more expanded clones than CD4+.

With autoimmune disease history or systemic immunosuppression, patients were excluded. Libraries were prepared by immunoSEQ multiplex PCR; TCRdb keeps only in-frame clonotypes and omits some of them. The sample holds 70,000 or so clones, about nine tenths seen once. The V end lost 3 bases, the J end lost 4 bases, and 13 bases lay between the germline ends. The CDR3 is 14 amino acids. Germline CDR1 is SGHTS and CDR2 is YDEGEE. For this clone: Its antigen is still unknown.

The sequence came from an adult with an advanced solid tumor such as melanoma, head and neck, liver or kidney cancer. The input for sequencing was CD4+ or CD8+ T cells sorted from blood, taken in a trial of the OX40 agonist ivuxolimab. V is TRBV5-8 and J is TRBJ1-2; TRBD1 might be the D (6 bases). DNA of the CDR3: TGTGCCAGCAGCTCCCGGGACACATCCTATGGCTACACCTTC. Its translation is CASSSRDTSYGYTF.